The next 18 T cell receptor beta chains were all read from a single sample in a study of cytomegalovirus exposure and HLA in healthy donors. Researchers ran the PCR with 60 Vbeta and 13 Jbeta primers. Sequencing used immunoSEQ multiplex PCR; TCRdb keeps in-frame clones, though not all of them. The repertoire holds about 160,000 clones, with roughly 80% as singletons. The sample taken for sequencing was PBMCs. Source of these receptors: a young man in good health and CMV-seronegative.

The chain carries TRBV4-3 and TRBJ1-4; TRBD1 matches at 7 bases. The CDR3 extends over 15 amino acids. The germline V gene encodes CDR1 LGHNA and CDR2 YSLEER. V gave up 0 bases and J gave up 10 bases; unmatched junction bases: 8. CDR3 DNA sequence: TGCGCCAGCAGCCAAGATGGGGGACAGAAGAGAAAACTGTTTTTT. Its translation: CASSQDGGQKRKLFF.

The chain joins TRBV10-3 to TRBJ2-1; TRBD2 aligns across 9 bases. The ends lost 10 bases at V and 6 bases at J; junction bases unmatched: 13. The CDR3 has 15 residues. Germline V gene data show CDR1 as ENHRY and CDR2 as SYGVKD. The CDR3 spells CATTRGTSYGNEQFF. Here the CDR3 DNA reads TGTGCCACCACCCGGGGGACTAGCTACGGCAATGAGCAGTTCTTC.

This chain joins TRBV28 and TRBJ2-1, with D perhaps TRBD2 (6 bases). The V gene's germline CDR1 is MDHEN and CDR2 SYDVKM. The CDR3 is 15 amino acids. V was clipped by 4 bases and J by 7 bases, with 17 bases between them. The DNA for the CDR3 is TGTGCCAGCAGTTCGTTTAGCGGAGGCGTAAATGAGCAGTTCTTC. Translation gives CASSSFSGGVNEQFF.

V is TRBV29-1 and J is TRBJ2-7; weak D call: TRBD1 (5 bases). V lost 6 bases to trimming and J lost 6 bases, with 15 bases between them. The V gene's germline CDR1 is SQVTM and CDR2 ANQGSEA. CDR3 size: 12 residues. This CDR3 reads CSVELRVGEQYF. The CDR3 DNA follows: TGCAGCGTCGAACTCAGGGTTGGCGAGCAGTACTTC.

The chain combines TRBV7-3 with TRBJ2-1, with TRBD2 matching over 8 bases. Germline CDR1 is SGHTA and CDR2 is FQGTGA. Losses at the gene ends were 5 bases for V and 2 bases for J; bases not matched to a gene: 5. The CDR3 loop spans 15 amino acids. CDR3 region: CASSPSSGTYNEQFF. CDR3 nucleotides: TGTGCCAGCAGCCCGAGTAGCGGGACCTACAATGAGCAGTTCTTC.

The rearrangement uses TRBV13 and TRBJ2-7; tentative D call: TRBD2 (6 bases). Germline-derived CDR1 and CDR2 are PRHDT and FYEKMQ (reference sequence). This CDR3 comprises 15 residues. V was cut by 3 bases and J by 4 bases, with 16 bases left in between. The CDR3 sequence is CASSLGRGFSYEQYF. CDR3 nucleotide sequence: TGTGCCAGCAGCTTGGGGCGGGGTTTTTCATACGAGCAGTACTTC.

This clone has just a few counts. CDR3 in DNA: TGTGCCAGCAGTCACCGGACAGACAGAACCTACGAGCAGTACTTC. This translates into CASSHRTDRTYEQYF. V is TRBV6-1 and J is TRBJ2-7, with D tentatively TRBD1 (6 bases). The germline V gene has CDR1 MNHNS and CDR2 SASEGT. The length of the CDR3 is 15 residues. V was trimmed by 5 bases and J by 2 bases, leaving 16 bases between them.

The sample holds a few counts of this clone. The chain links TRBV5-4 to TRBJ2-2, with D tentatively TRBD1 (6 bases). Per the germline V gene, CDR1 is SGHNT and CDR2 is YYREEE (reference sequence). This CDR3 has 15 amino acids. V lost 4 bases to trimming and J lost 2 bases, with 12 bases between them. The CDR3 DNA follows: TGTGCCAGCAGCCCCGAGACAGGAAACACCGGGGAGCTGTTTTTT. It yields the protein CASSPETGNTGELFF.

V is TRBV5-1 and J is TRBJ1-4, with TRBD1 matching over 7 bases. J gave up 0 bases and V 2 bases, and 1 base lay outside the gene matches. Germline CDR1 SGHRS, CDR2 YFSETQ. The CDR3 has 15 residues. CDR3 residues: CASSLGTATNEKLFF. The CDR3 DNA is TGCGCCAGCAGCTTAGGGACAGCAACTAATGAAAAACTGTTTTTT.

The chain joins TRBV2 to TRBJ2-3; 8 nucleotides align to TRBD1. This CDR3 contains 14 residues. Trimming removed 6 bases from V and 0 bases from J; junction bases left unmatched: 2. CDR1 is SNHLY, CDR2 FYNNEI, per germline. As DNA, the CDR3 is TGTGCCAGCAGATGGGACAGGAGCACAGATACGCAGTATTTT. Residues: CASRWDRSTDTQYF.

The J gene is TRBJ2-4, the V gene TRBV16; D not certain. CDR3 length: 13 residues. In germline, CDR1 is KGHSY, CDR2 FQNENV. V shed 0 bases and J shed 15 bases, with 15 bases lying between them. CDR3 DNA: TGTGCCAGCAGCCAATCCCCGGGTCCTTCGAGGTACTTC. Residues: CASSQSPGPSRYF. Drawing the rest from reference TRBV16 and TRBJ2-4, the complete variable domain is GEEVAQTPKHLVRGEGQKAKLYCAPIKGHSYVFWYQQVLKNEFKFLISFQNENVFDETGMPKERFSAKCLPNSPCSLEIQATKLEDSAVYFCASSQSPGPSRYFGAGTRLSVL.

The gene calls are TRBV5-4 and TRBJ1-1, with TRBD1 matching over 7 bases. CDR3 length equals 14 residues. Germline V gives CDR1 SGHNT, CDR2 YYREEE (reference sequence). Germline trimming cut 7 bases from V and 1 base from J; bases unmatched to any gene: 7. DNA of the CDR3: TGTGCCAGCTCTTACTGGGACAGGAACACTGAAGCTTTCTTT. It specifies CASSYWDRNTEAFF.

In DNA, the CDR3 is TGTGCCAGCGCCCCAACAGGGCGCTCTGGAAACACCATATATTTT. It specifies CASAPTGRSGNTIYF. The V gene is TRBV9, the J gene TRBJ1-3, with D perhaps TRBD1 (6 bases). V shed 7 bases and J shed 0 bases, with 14 bases lying between them. From germline, CDR1 is SGDLS and CDR2 YYNGEE. The CDR3 consists of 15 residues.

The CDR3 reads CASTQVDPTGELFF. CDR3 in DNA: TGTGCCAGCACACAGGTGGACCCCACCGGGGAGCTGTTTTTT. The rearrangement joins TRBV11-2 to TRBJ2-2; D is possibly TRBD1 (5 bases). Germline V gene lookup returns CDR1 SGHAT and CDR2 FQNNGV. Trimming left V 7 bases short and J 4 bases short, with 13 bases between. This CDR3 has 14 residues.

The chain links TRBV4-3 to TRBJ2-2; 7 bases are a match to TRBD2. CDR3 size: 18 residues. The J segment lost 6 bases and the V segment lost 4 bases, leaving 17 bases of the junction unmatched. CDR1 and CDR2 from the germline V gene are LGHNA and YSLEER. CDR3 in DNA: TGCGCCAGCAGCCTACAAGCCCCCTCTGGAGGGAGGGCCGGGGAGCTGTTTTTT. Protein product: CASSLQAPSGGRAGELFF.

The chain uses TRBV7-2 and TRBJ2-7; D possibly corresponds to TRBD2 (5 bases). Germline-derived CDR1 and CDR2 are SGHTA and FQGNSA. Trimming took off 5 bases at V and 1 base at J, with 9 bases between the two ends. The CDR3 spans 13 residues. The CDR3 region has the DNA TGTGCCAGCAGCAGTAGCGCTTCCTACGAGCAGTACTTC. Translated: CASSSSASYEQYF.

The chain is built from TRBV5-1 and TRBJ2-1, with 10 positions matching TRBD2. V trimming: 4 bases; J trimming: 1 base; junction bases outside the gene matches: 5. The V gene's germline CDR1 is SGHRS and CDR2 YFSETQ. The CDR3 has 16 residues. This CDR3 is CASSPERGGSYNEQFF. Written as DNA, the CDR3 is TGCGCCAGCAGCCCCGAGCGGGGGGGATCCTACAATGAGCAGTTCTTC.

The chain uses TRBV5-4 and TRBJ1-6, with D tentatively TRBD1 (5 bases). V lost 2 bases and J lost 7, with 13 bases in between. The CDR3 has 15 residues. Germline CDR1 and CDR2: SGHNT and YYREEE (reference sequence). CDR3 nucleotides: TGTGCCAGCAGCTTCTCCAGGGATAGCAATTCACCCCTCCACTTT. As protein: CASSFSRDSNSPLHF.